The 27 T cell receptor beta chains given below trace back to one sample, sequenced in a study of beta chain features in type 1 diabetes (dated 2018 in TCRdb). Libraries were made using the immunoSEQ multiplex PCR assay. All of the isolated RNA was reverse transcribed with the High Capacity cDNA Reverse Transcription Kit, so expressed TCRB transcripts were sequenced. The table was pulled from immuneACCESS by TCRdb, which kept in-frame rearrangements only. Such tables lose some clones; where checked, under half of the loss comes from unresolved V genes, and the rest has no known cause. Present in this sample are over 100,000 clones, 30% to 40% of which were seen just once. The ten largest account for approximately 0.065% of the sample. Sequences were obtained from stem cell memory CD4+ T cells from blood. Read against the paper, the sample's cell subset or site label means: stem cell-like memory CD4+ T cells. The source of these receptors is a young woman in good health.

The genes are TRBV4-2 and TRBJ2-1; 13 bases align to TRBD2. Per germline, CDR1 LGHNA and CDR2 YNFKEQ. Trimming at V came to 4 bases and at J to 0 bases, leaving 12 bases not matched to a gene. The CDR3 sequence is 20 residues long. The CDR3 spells CASSRALGLAGSSSYNEQFF. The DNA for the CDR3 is TGTGCCAGCAGCCGCGCCTTGGGACTAGCGGGATCGAGCTCCTACAATGAGCAGTTCTTC.

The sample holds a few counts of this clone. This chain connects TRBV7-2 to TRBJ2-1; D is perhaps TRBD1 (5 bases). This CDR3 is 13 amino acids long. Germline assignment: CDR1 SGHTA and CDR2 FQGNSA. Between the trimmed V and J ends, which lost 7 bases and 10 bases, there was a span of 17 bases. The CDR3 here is CASTRVLSGEQFF. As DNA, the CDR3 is TGTGCCAGCACCCGGGTCCTCTCAGGGGAGCAGTTCTTC. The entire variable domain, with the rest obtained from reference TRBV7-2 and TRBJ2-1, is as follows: GAGVSQSPSNKVTEKGKDVELRCDPISGHTALYWYRQSLGQGLEFLIYFQGNSAPDKSGLPSDRFSAERTGGSVSTLTIQRTQQEDSAVYLCASTRVLSGEQFFGPGTRLTVL.

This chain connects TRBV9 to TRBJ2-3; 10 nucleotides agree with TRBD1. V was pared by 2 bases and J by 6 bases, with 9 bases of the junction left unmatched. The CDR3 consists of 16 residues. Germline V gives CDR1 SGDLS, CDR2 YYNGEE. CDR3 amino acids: CASSVIGQGVLDTQYF. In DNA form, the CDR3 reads TGTGCCAGCAGCGTCATAGGACAGGGGGTCTTGGATACGCAGTATTTT. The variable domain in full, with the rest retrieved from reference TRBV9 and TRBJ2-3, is DSGVTQTPKHLITATGQRVTLRCSPRSGDLSVYWYQQSLDQGLQFLIQYYNGEERAKGNILERFSAQQFPDLHSELNLSSLELGDSALYFCASSVIGQGVLDTQYFGPGTRLTVL.

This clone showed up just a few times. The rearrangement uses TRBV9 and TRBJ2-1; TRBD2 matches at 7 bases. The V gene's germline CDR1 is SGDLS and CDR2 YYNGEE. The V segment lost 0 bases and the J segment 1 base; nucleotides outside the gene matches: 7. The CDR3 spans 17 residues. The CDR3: CASSVGPAGTSYNEQFF. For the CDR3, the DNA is TGTGCCAGCAGCGTAGGTCCAGCGGGAACTTCCTACAATGAGCAGTTCTTC.

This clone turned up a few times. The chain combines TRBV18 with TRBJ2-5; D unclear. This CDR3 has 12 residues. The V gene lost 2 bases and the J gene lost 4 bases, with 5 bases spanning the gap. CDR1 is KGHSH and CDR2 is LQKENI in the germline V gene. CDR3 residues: CASSPGRETQYF. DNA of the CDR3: TGTGCCAGCTCACCAGGGCGAGAGACCCAGTACTTC.

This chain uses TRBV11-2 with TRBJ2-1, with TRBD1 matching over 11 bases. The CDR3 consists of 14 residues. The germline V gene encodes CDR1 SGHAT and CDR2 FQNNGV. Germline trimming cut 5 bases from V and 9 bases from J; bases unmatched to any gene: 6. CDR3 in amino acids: CASSPGQGAAEQFF. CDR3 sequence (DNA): TGTGCCAGCAGCCCCGGACAGGGGGCGGCTGAGCAGTTCTTC.

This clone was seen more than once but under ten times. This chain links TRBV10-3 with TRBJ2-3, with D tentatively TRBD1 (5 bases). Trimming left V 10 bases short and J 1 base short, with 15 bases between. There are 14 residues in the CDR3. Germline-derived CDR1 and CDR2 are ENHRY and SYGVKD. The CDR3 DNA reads TGTGCCACAAAACCCACAGGTGGCACAGATACGCAGTATTTT. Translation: CATKPTGGTDTQYF.

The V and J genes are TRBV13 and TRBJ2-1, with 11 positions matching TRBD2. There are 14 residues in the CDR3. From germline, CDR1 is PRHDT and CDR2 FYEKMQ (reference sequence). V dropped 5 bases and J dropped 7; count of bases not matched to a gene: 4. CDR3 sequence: CASSGGTSGNEQFF. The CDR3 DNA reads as TGTGCCAGCAGCGGTGGGACTAGCGGTAATGAGCAGTTCTTC. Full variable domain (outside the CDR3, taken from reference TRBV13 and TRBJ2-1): AAGVIQSPRHLIKEKRETATLKCYPIPRHDTVYWYQQGPGQDPQFLISFYEKMQSDKGSIPDRFSAQQFSDYHSELNMSSLELGDSALYFCASSGGTSGNEQFFGPGTRLTVL.

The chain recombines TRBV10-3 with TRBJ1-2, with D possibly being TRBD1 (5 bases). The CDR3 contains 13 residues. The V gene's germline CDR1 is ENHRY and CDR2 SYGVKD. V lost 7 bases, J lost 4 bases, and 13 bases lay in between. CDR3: CAIKAGPGYGYTF. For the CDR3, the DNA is TGTGCCATCAAAGCGGGACCCGGCTATGGCTACACCTTC.

CDR3 amino acids: CASNSGDSSYEQYF. The CDR3 DNA sequence: TGTGCCAGCAACAGTGGGGACAGCTCCTACGAGCAGTACTTC. The rearrangement links TRBV9 to TRBJ2-7; 7 bases are a match to TRBD1. Germline V lookup: CDR1 SGDLS, CDR2 YYNGEE. This CDR3 has 14 amino acids. With 6 bases clipped from V and 0 bases from J, the junction kept 6 bases outside the gene matches.

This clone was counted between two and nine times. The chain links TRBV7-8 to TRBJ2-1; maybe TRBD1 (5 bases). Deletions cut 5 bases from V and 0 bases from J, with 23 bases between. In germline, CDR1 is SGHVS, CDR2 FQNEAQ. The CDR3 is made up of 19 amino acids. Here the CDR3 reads CASSRIPRGAESSYNEQFF. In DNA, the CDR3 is TGTGCCAGCAGCCGAATCCCAAGGGGCGCGGAGAGCTCCTACAATGAGCAGTTCTTC.

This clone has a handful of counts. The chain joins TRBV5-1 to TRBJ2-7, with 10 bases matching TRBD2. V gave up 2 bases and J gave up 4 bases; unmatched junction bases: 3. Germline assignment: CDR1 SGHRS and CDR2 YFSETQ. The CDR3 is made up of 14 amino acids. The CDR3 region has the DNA TGCGCCAGCAGCTTTAGCGGGAGGCGATACGAGCAGTACTTC. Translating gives CASSFSGRRYEQYF.

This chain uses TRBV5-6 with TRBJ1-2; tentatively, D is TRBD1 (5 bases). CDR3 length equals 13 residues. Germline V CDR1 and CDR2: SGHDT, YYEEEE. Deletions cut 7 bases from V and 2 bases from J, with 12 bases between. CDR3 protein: CASRYAGNYGYTF. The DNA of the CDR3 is TGTGCCAGCCGATACGCAGGGAACTATGGCTACACCTTC. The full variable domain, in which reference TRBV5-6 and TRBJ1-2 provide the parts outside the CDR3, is DAGVTQSPTHLIKTRGQQVTLRCSPKSGHDTVSWYQQALGQGPQFIFQYYEEEERQRGNFPDRFSGHQFPNYSSELNVNALLLGDSALYLCASRYAGNYGYTFGSGTRLTVV.

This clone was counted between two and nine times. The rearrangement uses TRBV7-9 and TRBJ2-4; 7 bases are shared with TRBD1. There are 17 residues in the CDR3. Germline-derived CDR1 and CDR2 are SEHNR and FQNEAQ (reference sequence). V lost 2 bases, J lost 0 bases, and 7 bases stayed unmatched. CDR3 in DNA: TGTGCCAGCAGCTTACGGGACAGCTTACTAGCCAAAAACATTCAGTACTTC. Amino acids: CASSLRDSLLAKNIQYF.

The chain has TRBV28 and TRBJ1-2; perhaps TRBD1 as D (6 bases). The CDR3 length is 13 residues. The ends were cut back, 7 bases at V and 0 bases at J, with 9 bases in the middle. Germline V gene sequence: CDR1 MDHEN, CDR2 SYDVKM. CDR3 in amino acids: CASNTGSNYGYTF. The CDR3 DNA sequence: TGTGCCAGCAATACAGGGTCTAACTATGGCTACACCTTC.

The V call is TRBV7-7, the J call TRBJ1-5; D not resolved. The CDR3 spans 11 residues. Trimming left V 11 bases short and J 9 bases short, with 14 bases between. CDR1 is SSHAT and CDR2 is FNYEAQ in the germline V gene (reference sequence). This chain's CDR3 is CAPTTRRPQHF. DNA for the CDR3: TGTGCCCCTACTACTAGGCGGCCCCAGCATTTT.

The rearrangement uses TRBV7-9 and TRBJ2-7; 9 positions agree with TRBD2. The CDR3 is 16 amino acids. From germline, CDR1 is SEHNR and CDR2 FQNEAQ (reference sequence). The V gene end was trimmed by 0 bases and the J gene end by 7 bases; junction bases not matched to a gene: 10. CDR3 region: CASSLAPRGGREEQYF. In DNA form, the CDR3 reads TGTGCCAGCAGCTTAGCCCCGCGCGGCGGGAGGGAAGAGCAGTACTTC.

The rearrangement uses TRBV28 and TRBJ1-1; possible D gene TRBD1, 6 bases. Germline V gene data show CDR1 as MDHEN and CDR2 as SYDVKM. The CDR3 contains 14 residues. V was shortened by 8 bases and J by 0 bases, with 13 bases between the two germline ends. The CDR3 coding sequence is TGTGCCAGCCGAGGGGGTAACTTGAACACTGAAGCTTTCTTT. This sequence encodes CASRGGNLNTEAFF. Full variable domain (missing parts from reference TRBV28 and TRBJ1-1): DVKVTQSSRYLVKRTGEKVFLECVQDMDHENMFWYRQDPGLGLRLIYFSYDVKMKEKGDIPEGYSVSREKKERFSLILESASTNQTSMYLCASRGGNLNTEAFFGQGTRLTVV.

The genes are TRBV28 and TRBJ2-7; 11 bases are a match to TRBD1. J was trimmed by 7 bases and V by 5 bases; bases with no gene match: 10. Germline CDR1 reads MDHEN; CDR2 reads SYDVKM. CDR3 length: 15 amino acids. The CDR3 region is CASSPRLGTGGEQYF. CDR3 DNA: TGTGCCAGCAGTCCCCGACTAGGGACAGGGGGAGAGCAGTACTTC.

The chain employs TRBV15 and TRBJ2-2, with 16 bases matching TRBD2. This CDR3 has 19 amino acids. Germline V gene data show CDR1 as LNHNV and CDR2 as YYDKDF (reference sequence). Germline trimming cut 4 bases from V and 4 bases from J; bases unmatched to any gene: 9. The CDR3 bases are TGTGCCACCAGCACCCGGATGGGACTAGCGGGAGGGAGCACCGGGGAGCTGTTTTTT. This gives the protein CATSTRMGLAGGSTGELFF.

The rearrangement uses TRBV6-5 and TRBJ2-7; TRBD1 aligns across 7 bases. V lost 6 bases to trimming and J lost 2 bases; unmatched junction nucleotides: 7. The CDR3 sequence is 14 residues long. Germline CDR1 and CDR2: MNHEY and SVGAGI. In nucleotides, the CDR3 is TGTGCCAGCAGAATACACAGGGGCCCCTACGAGCAGTACTTC. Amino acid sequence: CASRIHRGPYEQYF.

The CDR3 sequence: CASSRGTSRSNEQFF. For the CDR3, the DNA is TGTGCCAGCAGCCGGGGGACTAGCAGAAGCAATGAGCAGTTCTTC. This chain links TRBV7-2 with TRBJ2-1; 9 bases are a match to TRBD2. V shed 5 bases, J shed 6 bases, and the junction held 8 bases outside the gene matches. Germline values: CDR1 SGHTA, CDR2 FQGNSA. The CDR3 spans 15 residues.

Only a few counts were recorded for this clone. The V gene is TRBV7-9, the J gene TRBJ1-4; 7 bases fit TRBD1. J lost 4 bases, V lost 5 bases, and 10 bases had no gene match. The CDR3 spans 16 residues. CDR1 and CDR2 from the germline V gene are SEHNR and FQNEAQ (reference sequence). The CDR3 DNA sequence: TGTGCCAGCAGCGCGGACAGGAGGGGCTTTAATGAAAAACTGTTTTTT. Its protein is CASSADRRGFNEKLFF. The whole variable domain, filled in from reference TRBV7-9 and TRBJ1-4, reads DTGVSQNPRHKITKRGQNVTFRCDPISEHNRLYWYRQTLGQGPEFLTYFQNEAQLEKSRLLSDRFSAERPKGSFSTLEIQRTEQGDSAMYLCASSADRRGFNEKLFFGSGTQLSVL.

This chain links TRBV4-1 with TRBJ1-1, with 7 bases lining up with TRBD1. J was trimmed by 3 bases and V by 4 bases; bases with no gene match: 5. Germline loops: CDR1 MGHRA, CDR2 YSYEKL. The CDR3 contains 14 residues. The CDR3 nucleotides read TGCGCCAGCAGCCGGAGGGGGCGGGACACTGAAGCTTTCTTT. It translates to CASSRRGRDTEAFF.

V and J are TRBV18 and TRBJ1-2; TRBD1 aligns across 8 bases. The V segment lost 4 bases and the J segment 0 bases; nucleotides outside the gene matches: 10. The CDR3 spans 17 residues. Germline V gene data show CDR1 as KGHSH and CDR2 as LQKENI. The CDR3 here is CASSQLGTGTSNYGYTF. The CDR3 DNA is TGTGCCAGCTCACAGCTAGGGACAGGAACCTCTAACTATGGCTACACCTTC. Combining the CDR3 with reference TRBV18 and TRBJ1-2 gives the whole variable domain NAGVMQNPRHLVRRRGQEARLRCSPMKGHSHVYWYRQLPEEGLKFMVYLQKENIIDESGMPKERFSAEFPKEGPSILRIQQVVRGDSAAYFCASSQLGTGTSNYGYTFGSGTRLTVV.

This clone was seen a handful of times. The CDR3, as DNA: TGTGCCAGCAGCCAAGGTCGGGCGGGAGACAATGAGCAGTTCTTC. It specifies CASSQGRAGDNEQFF. The rearrangement uses TRBV4-2 and TRBJ2-1; TRBD2 aligns across 7 bases. Germline trimming cut 1 base from V and 5 bases from J; bases unmatched to any gene: 5. The CDR3 is 15 amino acids. Germline loops: CDR1 LGHNA, CDR2 YNFKEQ.

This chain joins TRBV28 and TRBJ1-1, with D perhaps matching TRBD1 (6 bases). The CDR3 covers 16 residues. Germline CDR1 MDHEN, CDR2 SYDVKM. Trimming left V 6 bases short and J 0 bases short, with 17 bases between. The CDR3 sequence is CASSPGQLPLNTEAFF. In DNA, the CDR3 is TGTGCCAGCAGCCCCGGACAGCTACCTCTGAACACTGAAGCTTTCTTT. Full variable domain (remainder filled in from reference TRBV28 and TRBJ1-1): DVKVTQSSRYLVKRTGEKVFLECVQDMDHENMFWYRQDPGLGLRLIYFSYDVKMKEKGDIPEGYSVSREKKERFSLILESASTNQTSMYLCASSPGQLPLNTEAFFGQGTRLTVV.